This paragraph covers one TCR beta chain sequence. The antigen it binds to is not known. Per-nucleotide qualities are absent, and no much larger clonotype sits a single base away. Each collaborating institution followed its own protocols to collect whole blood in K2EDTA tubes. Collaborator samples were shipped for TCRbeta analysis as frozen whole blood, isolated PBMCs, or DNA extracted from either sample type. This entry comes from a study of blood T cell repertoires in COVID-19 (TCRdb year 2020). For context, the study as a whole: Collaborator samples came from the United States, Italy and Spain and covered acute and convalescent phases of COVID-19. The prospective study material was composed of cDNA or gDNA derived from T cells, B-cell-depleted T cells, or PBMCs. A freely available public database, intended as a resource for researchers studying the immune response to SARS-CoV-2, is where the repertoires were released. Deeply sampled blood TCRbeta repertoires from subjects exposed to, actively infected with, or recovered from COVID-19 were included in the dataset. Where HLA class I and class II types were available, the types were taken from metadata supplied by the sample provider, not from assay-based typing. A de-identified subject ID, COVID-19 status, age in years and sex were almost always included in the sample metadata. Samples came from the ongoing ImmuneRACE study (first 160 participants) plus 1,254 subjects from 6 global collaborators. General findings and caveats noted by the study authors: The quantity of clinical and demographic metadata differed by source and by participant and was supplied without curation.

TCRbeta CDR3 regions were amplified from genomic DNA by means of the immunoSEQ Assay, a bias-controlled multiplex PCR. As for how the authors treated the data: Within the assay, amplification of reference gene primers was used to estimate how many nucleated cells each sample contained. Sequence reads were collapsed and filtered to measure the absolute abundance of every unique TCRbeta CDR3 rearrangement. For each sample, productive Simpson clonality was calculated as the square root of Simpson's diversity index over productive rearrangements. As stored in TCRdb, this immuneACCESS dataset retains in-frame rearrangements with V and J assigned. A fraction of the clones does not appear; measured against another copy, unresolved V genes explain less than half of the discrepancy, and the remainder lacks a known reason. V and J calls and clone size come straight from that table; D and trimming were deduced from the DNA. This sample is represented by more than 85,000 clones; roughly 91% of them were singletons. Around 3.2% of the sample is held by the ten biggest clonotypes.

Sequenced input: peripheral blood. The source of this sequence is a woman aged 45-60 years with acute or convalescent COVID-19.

The CDR3 reads as follows: CASSIGTSGLETQYF. The nucleotide sequence reads TGCGCCAGCAGCATCGGGACTAGCGGACTGGAGACCCAGTACTTC. The rearranged segments are TRBV5-1 and TRBJ2-5; 11 central nucleotides agree with TRBD2. CDR1 SGHRS and CDR2 YFSETQ are derived from the germline V gene. From cysteine to phenylalanine, the CDR3 is 15 amino acids long. Left in the record is the CDR3 DNA by itself, 45 bases read in frame from the first base. After removal of 4 bases from V and 5 bases from J, the junction retains 7 bases not matched to a gene.